These T cell receptor beta chains were read from a single sample in a study of shared clonotypes between healthy human individuals. Some clones are missing from TCRdb's copy, which holds only in-frame ones; the method was immunoSEQ multiplex PCR. The sample shows 1.5 million to 2.5 million clones, about 94% of them seen only once. The specimen sequenced was naive CD8+ T cells sorted from blood. The receptors here all came from a man younger than 30 in good health. Each CDR3 is given with its conserved first and last residue. The D gene is left open where the match is weak. The size field is filled for only some rows; it gives once, few, many or a size class.

V gene	J gene	D gene	clone size	CDR3 DNA	CDR3 protein
TRBV13	TRBJ2-7	.	.	TGTGCCAGCAGCTCGCAATACGAGCAGTACTTC	CASSSQYEQYF
TRBV4-3	TRBJ2-3	.	.	TGCGCCAGCAGCCAAGATAAAAAGGGCCATGGCACAGATACGCAGTATTTT	CASSQDKKGHGTDTQYF
TRBV7-8	TRBJ1-1	.	.	TGTGCCAGCAGCTTTATAGGTTTTGAAGCTTTCTTT	CASSFIGFEAFF
TRBV10-3	TRBJ1-5	.	.	TGTGCCATCAGTGAAAAGGGGTCCAATCAGCCCCAGCATTTT	CAISEKGSNQPQHF
TRBV2	TRBJ2-7	TRBD2	.	TGTGCCAGCAGACGCGGCCTAGCGGGAGGGCCAGGCGAGCAGTACTTC	CASRRGLAGGPGEQYF
TRBV4-1	TRBJ1-2	.	.	TGCGCCAGCAGCCAAGGGAACAGGCAGGGCTACACCTTC	CASSQGNRQGYTF
TRBV6-1	TRBJ1-2	.	.	TGTGCCAGCAGTGGGTCAGGTATTTCTACCTTC	CASSGSGISTF
TRBV10-3	TRBJ2-7	TRBD2	.	TGTGCCACCATAGGGACTAGCGCCGACGAGCAGTACTTC	CATIGTSADEQYF
TRBV11-3	TRBJ2-5	TRBD2	.	TGTGCCAGCAGCGACGTCGACTCGGGGGGGGCAGGAGAGACCCAGTACTTC	CASSDVDSGGAGETQYF
TRBV5-6	TRBJ2-5	TRBD2	.	TGTGCCAGCAGCTTACTGACTAGCGGGAGAGAGACCCAGTACTTC	CASSLLTSGRETQYF
TRBV2	TRBJ2-7	.	.	TGTGCCAGCTTCCGAGGGGGTCCCGAGCAGTACTTC	CASFRGGPEQYF
TRBV30	TRBJ1-5	.	.	TGTGCCTGGAGTACACCCCCCCAAGGAGGGGGACTTTATCAGCCCCAGCATTTT	CAWSTPPQGGGLYQPQHF
TRBV15	TRBJ1-5	TRBD1	.	TGTGCCACCCGCCAGGGGGTAAGCAATCAGCCCCAGCATTTT	CATRQGVSNQPQHF
TRBV5-4	TRBJ2-1	TRBD2	.	TGTGCCAGCAGCCTAGCGGAGGGTGCCTATGAGCAGTTCTTC	CASSLAEGAYEQFF
TRBV6-5	TRBJ1-2	.	.	TGTGCCAGCAGCTATCAGGGTGTTTGGGGCTACACCTTC	CASSYQGVWGYTF
TRBV5-6	TRBJ1-4	TRBD1	.	TGTGCCAGCAGCTGGACAGGAAATGAAAAACTGTTTTTT	CASSWTGNEKLFF
TRBV5-4	TRBJ1-2	TRBD1	.	TGTGCCAGCTCAGGAGATGCAGGGGGCGACTATGGCTACACCTTC	CASSGDAGGDYGYTF
TRBV5-8	TRBJ1-6	.	.	TGTGCCAGCAGCTCATGGCAGGAGGGAGAGGGCTATAATTCACCCCTCCACTTT	CASSSWQEGEGYNSPLHF
TRBV28	TRBJ2-5	.	.	TGTGCCAGCAGTTTGCCCCAAGAGACCCAGTACTTC	CASSLPQETQYF
TRBV5-4	TRBJ1-1	TRBD1	.	TGTGCCAGCAACGTCCCGGGACAGGTGAACACTGAAGCTTTCTTT	CASNVPGQVNTEAFF
TRBV4-3	TRBJ2-2	.	.	TGCGCCAGCAGCCAAGACTGGACAGTTTCCGGGGAGCTGTTTTTT	CASSQDWTVSGELFF
TRBV14	TRBJ2-7	.	.	TGTGCCAGCACCCGGGTAGCCTACGAGCAGTACTTC	CASTRVAYEQYF
TRBV7-9	TRBJ1-4	TRBD1	.	TGTGCCAGCAGCTTAGTGGGACAGGGGTATGAAAAACTGTTTTTT	CASSLVGQGYEKLFF
TRBV7-9	TRBJ2-7	.	.	TGTGCCAGCAGCCGCGACACGTACGAGCAGTACTTC	CASSRDTYEQYF
TRBV7-2	TRBJ2-7	TRBD2	.	TGTGCCAGCAGCCCAGGACTAGCGGGAGGCCTTTTTTACGAGCAGTACTTC	CASSPGLAGGLFYEQYF
TRBV4-1	TRBJ2-5	TRBD2	once	TGCGCCAGCAGACTGGGACTAGCGGACGACCAAGAGACCCAGTACTTC	CASRLGLADDQETQYF
TRBV5-1	TRBJ1-1	TRBD1	.	TGCGCCAGCAGCCCGCAGGACAGGGTGGGAGAGAGAGGGGAAGCTTTCTTT	CASSPQDRVGERGEAFF
TRBV5-4	TRBJ2-7	.	.	TGTGCCAGCAGCGTTGAGGGTCTTCCCTACGAGCAGTACTTC	CASSVEGLPYEQYF
TRBV4-3	TRBJ2-7	TRBD2	.	TGCGCCAGCAGCCAAGCCCGGACTAGCGGGATTACGAGCTCCTACGAGCAGTACTTC	CASSQARTSGITSSYEQYF
TRBV2	TRBJ2-1	.	.	TGTGCCAGCAGTGAGGTCCCCTACAATGAGCAGTTCTTC	CASSEVPYNEQFF
TRBV30	TRBJ1-4	.	.	TGTGCCTGGGGGCCTTCCTCCTCAACTAATGAAAAACTGTTTTTT	CAWGPSSSTNEKLFF
TRBV7-9	TRBJ1-1	.	.	TGTGCCAGCAGCCCGCAGGGGAACACTGAAGCTTTCTTT	CASSPQGNTEAFF